This TCR beta chain was identified during a study of CD8 T cells in ankylosing spondylitis. Findings and limits, study-wide: Characteristic, it appeared, of ankylosing spondylitis blood was a TCR beta motif of roughly eight highly homologous variants.

This CDR3 spans 14 amino acids. V lost 6 bases, J lost 11 bases, and 23 bases lay in between. CDR1 and CDR2 (germline): SNHLY, FYNNEI. A word on this clonotype: What it binds is unknown.

TCRdb recomputed calls from the 5' RACE reads with MiXCR, one row per CDR3 protein. The sample lists more than 650,000 distinct CDR3 sequences, about an eighth occurring once. The receptor comes from a male donor with ankylosing spondylitis. V gene TRBV2 combines with J gene TRBJ2-7; no firm D call. Sample: blood, either unsorted or a sorted T cell fraction (not recorded which). CDR3: CASSTDIVLNREYF. For the CDR3, the DNA is TGTGCCAGCAGCACAGACATTGTACTCAACCGGGAGTACTTC.